This T cell receptor beta chain was documented in a study of shared clonotypes between healthy human individuals. Turning to the study itself: Ranging from 18 to 49 in age, donors were a couple of women and three men. Per-donor plates numbered three CD4 naive, three CD4 memory, two CD8 naive and one CD8 memory.

Profiled with immunoSEQ multiplex PCR; TCRdb holds only in-frame clones, not every one. The sample holds a few million clones; approximately 94% are singletons and the top ten take roughly 0.15%. HIV-negative, healthy adults without recent acute infections or vaccinations were the donors. V lost 3 bases to trimming and J lost 8 bases, with 16 bases between them. Germline V gives CDR1 ENHRY, CDR2 SYGVKD. The CDR3 length is 14 residues. This clonotype originated in a young man in good health. Sequencing input: naive CD4+ T cells sorted from blood. Subset defined: CD45RA+ positively selected. The rearrangement joins TRBV10-3 to TRBJ1-2, with D possibly matching TRBD1 (6 bases). CDR3 in amino acids: CAISDSVGGGGYTF. In nucleotides, the CDR3 is TGTGCCATCAGTGACTCAGTTGGTGGGGGCGGCTACACCTTC.